This TCR beta chain was sequenced during a study of shared clonotypes between healthy human individuals. Overall study results and limits: Only blood samples were collected, and tissue repertoires likely differ. Approximately 5.3% was the fraction of naive CD4 clonotypes found shared across a few donors.

Replicate PCRs run on sorted subsets employed approximately 0.2 ug DNA, 25,000 to 35,000 T cell genomes. This table comes from immunoSEQ multiplex PCR, and its TCRdb copy is limited to in-frame clones, with some not included. The sample holds a few million clones, over 90% seen once. Turning to this clone: What it binds is not known. Other DNA sequences within the sample encode an identical CDR3.

CDR1 is SGHRS and CDR2 is YFSETQ in the germline V gene. The CDR3 loop spans 14 amino acids. V shed 4 bases and J shed 4 bases, with 14 bases lying between them. The V gene is TRBV5-1, the J gene TRBJ2-5; the D is unclear. The sample consisted of naive CD4+ T cells from PBMCs. Subset here: CD45RA+ positively selected. The source of this sequence is a man younger than 35 in good health. Some clones in this sample may be carry-over from other donors' samples. CDR3 amino acids: CASSPGSLGETQYF. CDR3 in DNA: TGCGCCAGCAGCCCCGGGTCCTTAGGAGAGACCCAGTACTTC.